This is a list of T cell receptor beta chains from one sample in a study of shared clonotypes between healthy human individuals. The method was immunoSEQ multiplex PCR; TCRdb's version includes in-frame clones alone and lacks a portion of them. The data hold about 2.3 million clones, with approximately 95% observed a single time. Sequencing was done on a sample of naive CD4+ T cells from PBMCs. The receptors shown here come from a man between 18 and 29 years old in good health. Some clones in this sample may be carry-over from other donors' samples. CDR3s include the opening cysteine and the closing phenylalanine or tryptophan. The order of the fields is clone size, J gene, D gene, V gene, CDR3 DNA, CDR3 protein. A D gene is named only where the DNA matches it firmly. Size is stated for part of the rows, as once, few or many counts, or as a class when the clone is expanded.

-,TRBJ1-3,TRBD1,TRBV28,TGTGCCAGCAGTACCCCGACAGGGGGCTCTGGAAACACCATATATTTT,CASSTPTGGSGNTIYF
-,TRBJ2-1,TRBD1,TRBV7-9,TGTGCCAGCAGCTCTGCAGGGGGCAATGAGCAGTTCTTC,CASSSAGGNEQFF
-,TRBJ2-3,-,TRBV9,TGTGCCAGCAGCGTAACCTGGACGTCGCAACGAGATACGCAGTATTTT,CASSVTWTSQRDTQYF
-,TRBJ2-1,-,TRBV5-1,TGCGCCAGCAGCTTGGGCACGACCTCCTACAATGAGCAGTTCTTC,CASSLGTTSYNEQFF
-,TRBJ2-1,-,TRBV27,TGTGCCAGCCGGAGGCCGGGAGAGGCCAGAAATGAGCAGTTCTTC,CASRRPGEARNEQFF
-,TRBJ2-1,-,TRBV11-2,TGTGCCAGCAGCTTAGCCTGGCAGAAACACAATGAGCAGTTCTTC,CASSLAWQKHNEQFF
-,TRBJ2-1,TRBD2,TRBV7-2,TGTGCCAGCAGCTTAAGTTTACCGCGACTAGCGGGAGGTTCCAATGAGCAGTTCTTC,CASSLSLPRLAGGSNEQFF
-,TRBJ2-3,TRBD2,TRBV30,TGTGCCTGGAAAAGGGACAGGAGGTCCTTCACTAGCGGGAGTTGGACAGATACGCAGTATTTT,CAWKRDRRSFTSGSWTDTQYF
few,TRBJ1-1,-,TRBV6-5,TGTGCCAGCAGTTACTCTGACAGAACTGAAGCTTTCTTT,CASSYSDRTEAFF
-,TRBJ2-3,-,TRBV10-3,TGTGCCATCAGTGAGTGGCAGGTCGACACAGATACGCAGTATTTT,CAISEWQVDTDTQYF
once,TRBJ1-2,TRBD1,TRBV28,TGTGCCAGCAGTTCTGACATTGGGACAGGGGCTGGCCATGGCTACACCTTC,CASSSDIGTGAGHGYTF
-,TRBJ2-7,-,TRBV7-3,TGTGCCAGCAGCGTCGATAGCGGAAGCCCCTACGAGCAGTACTTC,CASSVDSGSPYEQYF
-,TRBJ1-5,TRBD1,TRBV29-1,TGCAGCGTTGAAGGGACAGGGAACCAGCCCCAGCATTTT,CSVEGTGNQPQHF
-,TRBJ2-4,-,TRBV25-1,TGTGCCAGCAGACAAACCTCAGGCACCATTCAGTACTTC,CASRQTSGTIQYF
-,TRBJ1-4,TRBD1,TRBV5-1,TGCGCCAGCAGCTTGGCCGGGACAGGGTTAGGTGAAAAACTGTTTTTT,CASSLAGTGLGEKLFF
-,TRBJ2-7,TRBD1,TRBV10-3,TGTGCCATCAGTGAGGGGGTCGGGACAGGGAGCTACGAGCAGTACTTC,CAISEGVGTGSYEQYF
-,TRBJ1-4,-,TRBV6-1,TGTGCCAGCAGTGAATCGGGGGACATGTTATGGACTAAACTGTTTTTT,CASSESGDMLWTKLFF
-,TRBJ2-1,TRBD2,TRBV6-1,TGTGCCAGCAGTGAGGCGGGAGGGCCCTATGAGCAGTTCTTC,CASSEAGGPYEQFF
-,TRBJ2-7,TRBD2,TRBV18,TGTGCCAGCTCACCCCCTAGCGGGAGGGGTTACGAGCAGTACTTC,CASSPPSGRGYEQYF
-,TRBJ2-3,-,TRBV18,TGTGCCAGCTCACCAGGGCCAATGGATACGCAGTATTTT,CASSPGPMDTQYF
-,TRBJ1-6,-,TRBV2,TGTGCCAGCAGTCGCACAGTGGATTCACCCCTCCACTTT,CASSRTVDSPLHF
-,TRBJ1-1,-,TRBV7-2,TGTGCCAGCAGCTTACAGGGGACGGGTGAAGCTTTCTTT,CASSLQGTGEAFF
-,TRBJ2-7,TRBD2,TRBV10-1,TGCGCCAGTCCGTGGCGGGGGAGAGGACTCATCACCGGCGTCGAGCAGTACTTC,CASPWRGRGLITGVEQYF
-,TRBJ1-2,TRBD1,TRBV4-3,TGCGCCAGCAGCCGAGTTTGGCAGGGGGCGGGTGGCTACACCTTC,CASSRVWQGAGGYTF
-,TRBJ2-1,TRBD2,TRBV11-3,TGTGCCAGCAGCTTAGGGGCTAGCGGGAGGGTTGATGAGCAGTTCTTC,CASSLGASGRVDEQFF
-,TRBJ2-5,-,TRBV4-2,TGTGCCAGCAGCCAAGACCGGGTCCGAGAGACCCAGTACTTC,CASSQDRVRETQYF
once,TRBJ1-1,-,TRBV7-9,TGTGCCAGCAGCTTATTGGGCAGCATGAACACTGAAGCTTTCTTT,CASSLLGSMNTEAFF
-,TRBJ2-3,-,TRBV20-1,TGCAGTGCCAGACCGGTAGATACGCAGTATTTT,CSARPVDTQYF
-,TRBJ2-7,-,TRBV7-9,TGTGCCAGTAATGAGGGGCAGCAGTTCTACGAGCAGTACTTC,CASNEGQQFYEQYF
-,TRBJ2-3,-,TRBV19,TGTGCCAGTAGTTCCAGTGGGCGGGCCCCAAGGGATACGCAGTATTTT,CASSSSGRAPRDTQYF
-,TRBJ1-2,TRBD1,TRBV30,TGTGCCTGGAGCGCTTATACAGGGGCGGGTGGCTACACCTTC,CAWSAYTGAGGYTF
-,TRBJ1-1,-,TRBV29-1,TGCAGCGTTGAGCGGGACGGGCCGAACACTGAAGCTTTCTTT,CSVERDGPNTEAFF
-,TRBJ2-7,TRBD2,TRBV5-1,TGCGCCAGCAGCTTGGGTAGCGGGAGCGTCTACGAGCAGTACTTC,CASSLGSGSVYEQYF
-,TRBJ2-2,-,TRBV6-1,TGTGCCAGCAGTGAATGGGGATCCAACACCGGGGAGCTGTTTTTT,CASSEWGSNTGELFF
-,TRBJ2-5,-,TRBV28,TGTGCCAGCTCCTCTGGGGTGGGGGGCCAAGAGACCCAGTACTTC,CASSSGVGGQETQYF
-,TRBJ2-3,-,TRBV7-2,TGTGCCAGCAGCTCCCCGTCTAGGAGGTCCACAGATACGCAGTATTTT,CASSSPSRRSTDTQYF
-,TRBJ1-1,-,TRBV5-6,TGTGCCAGCAGCTTTAGGTCTGGGGGGGCCCTAGGGACTGAAGCTTTCTTT,CASSFRSGGALGTEAFF
-,TRBJ1-1,-,TRBV28,TGTGCCAGCATTCCGGGACATTTGAACACTGAAGCTTTCTTT,CASIPGHLNTEAFF
-,TRBJ1-2,-,TRBV18,TGTGCCAGCTCAGGGGGGGTCGACTATGGCTACACCTTC,CASSGGVDYGYTF
-,TRBJ2-1,-,TRBV7-9,TGTGCCAGCAGCTTAGTCGGGGACGTGCAGTTCTTC,CASSLVGDVQFF
-,TRBJ1-2,-,TRBV19,TGTGCCAGTAGTATTAAGGGGCGCAGCTATGGCTACACCTTC,CASSIKGRSYGYTF
-,TRBJ2-1,-,TRBV5-1,TGCGCCAGCAGCTTGGAAATAGGGGGCAATGAGCAGTTCTTC,CASSLEIGGNEQFF